This T cell receptor beta chain was found in a study of T cell repertoires in cytomegalovirus infection. This clonotype appeared a few times. Its antigen remains unknown. MiXCR, applied by TCRdb to the reads, yields one record per CDR3 protein. The sample includes approximately 1,000,000 distinct CDR3 sequences, roughly a third of them seen just once. V lost 5 bases to trimming and J lost 2 bases, with 19 bases between them. The germline CDR1 and CDR2 sequences are DFQATT and SNEGSKA (reference sequence). The CDR3 loop spans 15 amino acids. This sequence was found in a human donor in good health (CMV status not recorded). Some clones in this sample may be carry-over from other donors' samples. The gene calls are TRBV20-1 and TRBJ2-7; D is perhaps TRBD1 or TRBD2 (6 bases each). The source material was cultured CD8+ T cells from PBMCs, sampled from culture after CMV antigen stimulation. CDR3 DNA: TGCAGTGCTCTTGTGGGGGCGGGAATCGCCTACGAGCAGTACTTC. It encodes CSALVGAGIAYEQYF.